This passage covers 28 T cell receptor beta chains from one sample sequenced in a study of cytomegalovirus exposure and HLA in healthy donors. The PCR had 60 Vbeta and 13 Jbeta primers. Assay used: immunoSEQ multiplex PCR; TCRdb lists only in-frame clones, some missing. In the table there are 130,000 to 150,000 clones, 55% to 70% of which are singletons. Sequenced material: PBMCs. Every receptor here comes from a woman in her 30s in good health and CMV-seropositive.

The chain employs TRBV4-1 and TRBJ1-5; TRBD1 is a possible D gene (5 bases). In germline, CDR1 is MGHRA, CDR2 YSYEKL. The CDR3 covers 15 residues. Trimming cost V 1 base and J 2 bases, with 9 bases left between them. In nucleotides, the CDR3 is TGCGCCAGCAGCCAAGTGGTACAGGGCAATCAGCCCCAGCATTTT. Protein: CASSQVVQGNQPQHF.

The chain uses TRBV2 and TRBJ2-5; 9 nucleotides align to TRBD1. The end of the DNA fits TRBJ2-7 better, so the J call may be wrong. Germline V CDR1 and CDR2: SNHLY, FYNNEI. This CDR3 has 15 amino acids. CDR3 amino acids: CASSAETGGLVEQYF. Here the CDR3 DNA reads TGTGCCAGCAGTGCCGAGACAGGGGGGCTAGTCGAGCAGTACTTC.

The chain is built from TRBV27 and TRBJ1-5, with a weak D call TRBD1 (5 bases). The CDR3 has 14 residues. V was trimmed by 5 bases and J by 9 bases, leaving 17 bases between them. Germline assignment: CDR1 MNHEY and CDR2 SMNVEV (reference sequence). This CDR3 is CASSLTSGGMPQHF. The CDR3 coding sequence is TGTGCCAGCAGTCTAACATCGGGGGGTATGCCCCAGCATTTT.

The CDR3 sequence: CASSQEVAYSYEQYF. The CDR3 nucleotides read TGCGCCAGCAGCCAAGAGGTGGCATACTCCTACGAGCAGTACTTC. The chain carries TRBV4-1 and TRBJ2-7; D is uncertain. CDR1 MGHRA and CDR2 YSYEKL come from the germline V gene. V shed 0 bases and J shed 0 bases, with 9 bases lying between them. The CDR3 totals 15 residues.

V gene TRBV5-1 combines with J gene TRBJ2-5; TRBD2 is a possible D gene (5 bases). The CDR3 has 15 residues. Deletions cut 1 base from V and 2 bases from J, with 12 bases between. Per the germline V gene, CDR1 is SGHRS and CDR2 is YFSETQ. The CDR3 bases are TGCGCCAGCAGCTTGCTTCGGGGTTCGCAAGAGACCCAGTACTTC. Its protein is CASSLLRGSQETQYF.

The chain couples TRBV5-1 to TRBJ2-7; possibly TRBD2 for D (7 bases). Germline V CDR1 and CDR2: SGHRS, YFSETQ. The V end was cut by 5 bases, the J end by 3 bases, with 12 bases between. The CDR3 has 13 residues. CDR3 coding DNA: TGCGCCAGCAGTGGGGGGGCGGGCTACGAGCAGTACTTC. Translation gives CASSGGAGYEQYF.

The chain uses TRBV7-8 and TRBJ1-2; TRBD1 aligns across 9 bases. The CDR3 sequence is 15 residues long. Looked up from germline, CDR1 is SGHVS and CDR2 is FQNEAQ. V was pared by 1 base and J by 4 bases, with 4 bases of the junction left unmatched. The chain's CDR3 is CASSLGTGAAYGYTF. The CDR3 DNA follows: TGTGCCAGCAGCTTAGGGACAGGGGCTGCCTATGGCTACACCTTC. Full variable domain (missing parts from reference TRBV7-8 and TRBJ1-2): GAGVSQSPRYKVAKRGQDVALRCDPISGHVSLFWYQQALGQGPEFLTYFQNEAQLDKSGLPSDRFFAERPEGSVSTLKIQRTQQEDSAVYLCASSLGTGAAYGYTFGSGTRLTVV.

The CDR3 reads CAWSVGSGRIQFF. The DNA for the CDR3 is TGTGCCTGGAGTGTGGGAAGCGGGAGGATTCAGTTCTTC. This chain links TRBV30 with TRBJ2-1; TRBD2 matches at 9 bases. The CDR3 is 13 amino acids. Trimming took 0 bases from V and 13 from J; bases not matched to a gene: 7. CDR1 and CDR2 (germline): GTSNPN, SVGIG (reference sequence).

The CDR3 reads CASRSGHSNQPQHF. The DNA for the CDR3 is TGTGCCAGCAGGAGCGGTCATAGCAATCAGCCCCAGCATTTT. V is TRBV6-1 and J is TRBJ1-5; D remains ambiguous. From germline, CDR1 is MNHNS and CDR2 SASEGT. The V gene lost 6 bases and the J gene lost 0 bases, with 9 bases spanning the gap. This CDR3 has 14 residues.

The gene calls are TRBV4-1 and TRBJ2-2, with 7 bases lining up with TRBD2. J gave up 4 bases and V 2 bases, and 10 bases lay outside the gene matches. CDR3 length: 17 amino acids. CDR1 MGHRA and CDR2 YSYEKL come from the germline V gene. The CDR3 loop is CASSQWPAGVGTGELFF. CDR3 coding DNA: TGCGCCAGCAGCCAATGGCCGGCGGGAGTTGGCACCGGGGAGCTGTTTTTT.

This clone was seen once. The chain combines TRBV4-2 with TRBJ1-2, with D maybe TRBD1 (6 bases). CDR3 length: 16 amino acids. V was cut by 0 bases and J by 2 bases, with 13 bases left in between. The germline V gene encodes CDR1 LGHNA and CDR2 YNFKEQ. Here the CDR3 reads CASSQDRGPSNYGYTF. In nucleotides, the CDR3 is TGTGCCAGCAGCCAAGACAGGGGCCCTTCCAACTATGGCTACACCTTC.

This chain links TRBV29-1 with TRBJ1-1; D may be TRBD1 (6 bases). The germline CDR1 and CDR2 sequences are SQVTM and ANQGSEA. The CDR3 extends over 14 amino acids. The V end was cut by 6 bases, the J end by 1 base, with 15 bases between. CDR3 bases: TGCAGCGTAGAAACAGGGTCGGGGAACACTGAAGCTTTCTTT. Protein: CSVETGSGNTEAFF.

The chain recombines TRBV7-9 with TRBJ2-7, with TRBD2 matching over 12 bases. The junction had 7 bases not matched to a gene; V was cut back by 4 bases and J by 0 bases. The CDR3 length is 17 residues. Germline CDR1 is SEHNR and CDR2 is FQNEAQ (reference sequence). CDR3 nucleotides: TGTGCCAGCAGCTCACCCCTAGCGGGGGGGAGCTCCTACGAGCAGTACTTC. Translating it yields CASSSPLAGGSSYEQYF.

The CDR3 protein is CASSLGQGNGRLFF. The DNA of the CDR3 is TGTGCCAGCAGCCTGGGACAGGGAAATGGGCGGCTGTTTTTT. This rearrangement joins TRBV7-9 to TRBJ2-2, with 9 positions matching TRBD1. The V segment lost 5 bases and the J segment 13 bases; nucleotides outside the gene matches: 11. The CDR3 has 14 residues. Per germline, CDR1 SEHNR and CDR2 FQNEAQ (reference sequence).

This clone turned up a few times. This chain uses TRBV28 with TRBJ1-2, with a weak D call TRBD1 (6 bases). Germline V gives CDR1 MDHEN, CDR2 SYDVKM. This CDR3 has 17 residues. V shed 7 bases and J shed 3 bases, with 24 bases lying between them. Here the CDR3 DNA reads TGTGCCAGCACCTCAAACGGGGGGCCGCCTTCCTACTATGGCTACACCTTC. It specifies CASTSNGGPPSYYGYTF.

The V call is TRBV4-1, the J call TRBJ1-5; D call uncertain. The CDR3 is made up of 14 amino acids. CDR1 is MGHRA and CDR2 is YSYEKL in the germline V gene. Between the trimmed V and J ends, which lost 0 bases and 7 bases, there was a span of 10 bases. For the CDR3, the DNA is TGCGCCAGCAGCCAAGATTTAGGGAGCCAGCCCCAGCATTTT. This sequence encodes CASSQDLGSQPQHF.

J is TRBJ1-1 and V is TRBV19; possible D gene TRBD1, 5 bases. V dropped 5 bases and J dropped 4 bases, with 8 bases sitting between them. Germline V gives CDR1 LNHDA, CDR2 SQIVND (reference sequence). This CDR3 is 12 amino acids long. The CDR3 DNA reads TGTGCCAGTAGTGATAGGGGCACTGAAGCTTTCTTT. This sequence encodes CASSDRGTEAFF.

J is TRBJ1-3 and V is TRBV4-1; tentatively, D is TRBD1 (5 bases). This CDR3 has 15 amino acids. CDR1 and CDR2 from the germline V gene are MGHRA and YSYEKL. V was pared by 4 bases and J by 2 bases, with 12 bases between. As DNA, the CDR3 is TGCGCCAGCAGCCTCCGACAGAATACTGGAAACACCATATATTTT. This gives the protein CASSLRQNTGNTIYF.

The V call is TRBV5-4, the J call TRBJ1-1, with D tentatively TRBD1 (5 bases). The CDR3 contains 13 residues. Germline loops: CDR1 SGHNT, CDR2 YYREEE (reference sequence). V lost 4 bases, J lost 1 base, and 8 bases lay in between. The CDR3 region is CASSVQGNTEAFF. The CDR3 DNA is TGTGCCAGCAGCGTTCAGGGGAACACTGAAGCTTTCTTT.

The V call is TRBV6-1, the J call TRBJ1-2, with D perhaps matching TRBD1 (5 bases). Germline V gene data show CDR1 as MNHNS and CDR2 as SASEGT. This CDR3 comprises 12 residues. V was pared by 2 bases and J by 13 bases, with 14 bases between. CDR3 DNA sequence: TGTGCCAGCAGTGAAATTCAGGGAATCCTCACCTTC. It translates to CASSEIQGILTF.

Only a few counts were recorded for this clone. The V and J genes are TRBV29-1 and TRBJ2-5, with 8 bases that match TRBD1. TRBJ2-7 explains the end of the DNA better; the J call may be wrong. The CDR3 covers 14 residues. In germline, CDR1 is SQVTM, CDR2 ANQGSEA. The CDR3 DNA sequence: TGCAGCGTGATAGGGACAGGAGTCTCCTACGAGCAGTACTTC. Translation: CSVIGTGVSYEQYF.

This sequence joins TRBV27 and TRBJ1-1; weak D call: TRBD1 (6 bases). The V gene lost 4 bases and the J gene lost 5 bases, with 17 bases spanning the gap. Germline CDR1 reads MNHEY; CDR2 reads SMNVEV (reference sequence). The CDR3 has 15 residues. CDR3 region: CASSSQLQGRTEAFF. The CDR3 nucleotides read TGTGCCAGCAGTTCCCAACTACAGGGTAGGACTGAAGCTTTCTTT.

This clone showed up just a few times. The chain uses TRBV25-1 and TRBJ1-1; 8 bases agree with TRBD1. There are 15 residues in the CDR3. V lost 2 bases, J lost 4 bases, and 6 bases stayed unmatched. In germline, CDR1 is MGHDK, CDR2 SYGVNS. CDR3 region: CASSEAVDRATEAFF. In nucleotides, the CDR3 is TGTGCCAGCAGTGAAGCCGTGGACAGGGCCACTGAAGCTTTCTTT.

This clone was counted only a few times. The gene calls are TRBV5-6 and TRBJ1-2, with a possible D match to TRBD1 (6 bases). Per germline, CDR1 SGHDT and CDR2 YYEEEE. The CDR3 has 14 residues. V lost 0 bases to trimming and J lost 4 bases, with 10 bases between them. In DNA form, the CDR3 reads TGTGCCAGCAGCTTGGTGAGGACAGTCTATGGCTACACCTTC. Protein product: CASSLVRTVYGYTF.

The V and J genes are TRBV19 and TRBJ1-5, with no clear D. Trimming took off 9 bases at V and 0 bases at J, with 12 bases between the two ends. The CDR3 length is 14 residues. Germline V gene data show CDR1 as LNHDA and CDR2 as SQIVND (reference sequence). The DNA for the CDR3 is TGTGCCAGCCATATGACAAATAGCAATCAGCCCCAGCATTTT. This sequence encodes CASHMTNSNQPQHF.

V is TRBV6-6 and J is TRBJ2-7; TRBD2 matches at 9 bases. CDR3 length: 14 residues. V dropped 2 bases and J dropped 2; count of bases not matched to a gene: 1. The germline V gene has CDR1 MNHNY and CDR2 SVGAGI (reference sequence). CDR3 in amino acids: CASSYAGGPYEQYF. CDR3 bases: TGTGCCAGCAGTTACGCGGGGGGGCCCTACGAGCAGTACTTC.

The genes are TRBV7-9 and TRBJ2-3, with 8 positions matching TRBD2. Germline V gives CDR1 SEHNR, CDR2 FQNEAQ (reference sequence). The CDR3 is 15 residues long. Losses at the gene ends were 5 bases for V and 0 bases for J; bases not matched to a gene: 4. Here the CDR3 reads CASSATGGSTDTQYF. CDR3 nucleotide sequence: TGTGCCAGCAGCGCGACGGGGGGGAGCACAGATACGCAGTATTTT. Together with reference TRBV7-9 and TRBJ2-3, the CDR3 gives the full variable domain: DTGVSQNPRHKITKRGQNVTFRCDPISEHNRLYWYRQTLGQGPEFLTYFQNEAQLEKSRLLSDRFSAERPKGSFSTLEIQRTEQGDSAMYLCASSATGGSTDTQYFGPGTRLTVL.

CDR3 sequence: CAISESSRADVHNEQFF. The CDR3 nucleotides read TGTGCCATCAGTGAGTCGTCTAGAGCAGACGTTCACAATGAGCAGTTCTTC. V is TRBV10-3 and J is TRBJ2-1, with D hard to call. Germline values: CDR1 ENHRY, CDR2 SYGVKD. The CDR3 has 17 residues. Trimming left V 0 bases short and J 5 bases short, with 17 bases between.